These 8 T cell receptor beta chains were sequenced from one sample in a study of cytomegalovirus exposure and HLA in healthy donors. The PCR contained 60 Vbeta and 13 Jbeta primers. Clones were sequenced by immunoSEQ multiplex PCR, and TCRdb holds only the in-frame ones, with some missing. The sample shows around 130,000 clones, 70% to 85% of them seen only once. Sequencing was done on a sample of PBMCs. These receptors originate from a boy aged 2 to 10 in good health and CMV-seronegative.

Regarding this clone: A junction boundary mismatches the germline segment, possibly from a read error. This sequence joins TRBV7-9 and TRBJ2-7, with 8 bases matching TRBD1. CDR3 length: 15 residues. Looked up from germline, CDR1 is SEHNR and CDR2 is FQNEAQ (reference sequence). CDR3 sequence reads: CSSSCPGQGIHEQYF. The DNA of the CDR3 is TGTTCCAGCAGCTGCCCAGGACAGGGAATCCACGAGCAGTACTTC.

The chain is built from TRBV9 and TRBJ1-2; 9 bases fit TRBD1. The germline V gene encodes CDR1 SGDLS and CDR2 YYNGEE. The CDR3 extends over 18 amino acids. Trimming removed 1 base from V and 8 bases from J; junction bases left unmatched: 18. The CDR3 DNA sequence: TGTGCCAGCAGCGTAAAATGGGACAGGGCCAGTTTTGAATTCGGCTACACCTTC. It encodes CASSVKWDRASFEFGYTF.

CDR3 in amino acids: CAIKPRVGNEQFF. The CDR3, as DNA: TGTGCCATCAAACCCAGGGTTGGGAACGAGCAGTTCTTC. This chain joins TRBV10-3 and TRBJ2-1; the D gene is possibly TRBD1 (5 bases). The germline CDR1 and CDR2 sequences are ENHRY and SYGVKD. V shed 7 bases and J shed 10 bases, with 17 bases lying between them. The CDR3 sequence is 13 residues long.

The chain recombines TRBV16 with TRBJ1-1; the D is unclear. Between the trimmed V and J ends, which lost 4 bases and 8 bases, there was a span of 20 bases. The CDR3 has 15 amino acids. Germline V gene lookup returns CDR1 KGHSY and CDR2 FQNENV. CDR3 region: CASSLPGYINREAFF. The CDR3 bases are TGTGCCAGCAGCCTACCGGGTTATATTAATCGGGAAGCTTTCTTT. Variable domain in full (rest from reference TRBV16 and TRBJ1-1): GEEVAQTPKHLVRGEGQKAKLYCAPIKGHSYVFWYQQVLKNEFKFLISFQNENVFDETGMPKERFSAKCLPNSPCSLEIQATKLEDSAVYFCASSLPGYINREAFFGQGTRLTVV.

The J gene is TRBJ1-1, the V gene TRBV29-1; tentatively, D is TRBD1 (6 bases). The CDR3 is 14 amino acids. Trimming stripped 4 bases from V and 6 bases from J, with 18 bases between. Germline V lookup: CDR1 SQVTM, CDR2 ANQGSEA. CDR3 sequence (DNA): TGCAGCGTTGGCCCCCCGCCTGGACAGCCTGAAGCTTTCTTT. Protein product: CSVGPPPGQPEAFF. Full variable domain (remainder filled in from reference TRBV29-1 and TRBJ1-1): SAVISQKPSRDICQRGTSLTIQCQVDSQVTMMFWYRQQPGQSLTLIATANQGSEATYESGFVIDKFPISRPNLTFSTLTVSNMSPEDSSIYLCSVGPPPGQPEAFFGQGTRLTVV.

This rearrangement joins TRBV6-1 to TRBJ2-5; weak D call: TRBD1 (6 bases). This CDR3 comprises 15 residues. CDR1 is MNHNS and CDR2 is SASEGT in the germline V gene. The V end lost 8 bases, the J end lost 2 bases, and 18 bases lay between the germline ends. The CDR3 DNA reads as TGTGCCAGCGGCTTAATACAGGGAGAACAAGAGACCCAGTACTTC. This sequence encodes CASGLIQGEQETQYF.

The chain is built from TRBV4-1 and TRBJ2-3, with D hard to call. V was pared by 6 bases and J by 6 bases, with 10 bases between. The V gene's germline CDR1 is MGHRA and CDR2 YSYEKL. The CDR3 loop spans 12 amino acids. The CDR3 coding sequence is TGCGCCAGCAGTTGGAGTAAGGATACGCAGTATTTT. Translating it yields CASSWSKDTQYF.

The chain has TRBV7-9 and TRBJ2-5; 8 nucleotides agree with TRBD2. CDR1 SEHNR and CDR2 FQNEAQ come from the germline V gene (reference sequence). The junction had 7 bases not matched to a gene; V was cut back by 4 bases and J by 0 bases. The CDR3 runs to 16 residues. CDR3 protein: CASSYTAGAHQETQYF. CDR3 nucleotide sequence: TGTGCCAGCAGCTATACAGCGGGGGCCCACCAAGAGACCCAGTACTTC.